Included here is one TCR beta chain sequence, with context. The antigen is undetermined. This sample was taken from a study of radiotherapy plus CTLA-4 blockade in lung cancer. Libraries were prepared by immunoSEQ multiplex PCR; TCRdb keeps only in-frame clonotypes and omits some of them. This table has fewer than 140,000 clones, approximately 87% appearing once. Study-wide results and limits: The best predictor of response was reported to be early blood T cell clone dynamics, with interferon-beta.

The CDR3 covers 15 residues. Per the germline V gene, CDR1 is MGHRA and CDR2 is YSYEKL. Trimming stripped 1 base from V and 3 bases from J, with 11 bases between. The sample consisted of peripheral blood, taken from a patient treated with radiotherapy plus ipilimumab. This chain connects TRBV4-1 to TRBJ2-3; the D gene could be TRBD1 or TRBD2 (5 bases each). This receptor was taken from a human donor with non-small cell lung cancer that progressed on radiotherapy plus ipilimumab. Some clones in this sample may be carry-over from other donors' samples. The CDR3 DNA follows: TGCGCCAGCAGCCAAGTTTTGGGGGAGACAGATACGCAGTATTTT. Translation gives CASSQVLGETDTQYF.